The text below deals with one T cell receptor (beta chain). Original processing notes: Cell counts per sample came from amplifying reference gene primers. The assay was immunoSEQ multiplex PCR, and TCRdb's table has in-frame clones only and misses some. V, J and clone size reflect that table, while D and trimming were determined from the DNA. The sample consists of 100,000 to 150,000 clones, around 74% of them appearing once. This specimen comes from a study of blood T cell repertoires in COVID-19. As for the study in general: Acute and convalescent COVID-19 samples came from the United States, Italy and Spain. Nucleic acid was either cDNA or gDNA, and it came from T cells, B-cell-depleted T cells, or PBMCs.

The CDR3 is 14 residues long. The ends were cut back, 1 base at V and 4 bases at J, with 8 bases in the middle. Germline V CDR1 and CDR2: MNHEY, SVGEGT. V gene TRBV6-2 or TRBV6-3 combines with J gene TRBJ2-1; D is undetermined. The sample comprised peripheral blood. The sequence was collected from a man in his sixties with acute or convalescent COVID-19. CDR3: CASSYWPMYNEQFF. The CDR3 region has the DNA TGTGCCAGCAGTTACTGGCCAATGTACAATGAGCAGTTCTTC.